This is a list of T cell receptor beta chains from one sample in a study of cytomegalovirus exposure and HLA in healthy donors. Assay used: immunoSEQ multiplex PCR; TCRdb lists only in-frame clones, some missing. This sample's table has about 210,000 clones. The sequenced sample consisted of PBMCs. These receptors all come from a woman younger than 45 in good health and CMV-seropositive. Each CDR3 is given with its conserved first and last residue. The D gene is left open where the match is weak.

cdr3_nt cdr3_aa j_call v_call d_call
TGTGCCAGTAGTCCTGGACTAGCGGGAGGGAACTACAATGAGCAGTTCTTC CASSPGLAGGNYNEQFF TRBJ2-1 TRBV19 TRBD2
TGTGCCAGTAGCCCCGGGGACAGTGTGGGTGGCTATGGCTACACCTTC CASSPGDSVGGYGYTF TRBJ1-2 TRBV19 TRBD1
TGCGCCAGCAGCTTGCTCCCTTCGAACACTGAAGCTTTCTTT CASSLLPSNTEAFF TRBJ1-1 TRBV5-1 -
TGCGCCAGCAGCGCCGGGACTAGCGGGGACACAGATACGCAGTATTTT CASSAGTSGDTDTQYF TRBJ2-3 TRBV5-1 TRBD2
TGTGCCAGCAGTTCCGCGACAGTTTATGGCTACACCTTC CASSSATVYGYTF TRBJ1-2 TRBV28 -
TGTGCCAGCAGCGAAACCGGGACAGGGGCTAACGGCTACACCTTC CASSETGTGANGYTF TRBJ1-2 TRBV9 TRBD1
TGTGCCAGCAGCTCCTGGGGGGGGAATAATTCACCCCTCCACTTT CASSSWGGNNSPLHF TRBJ1-6 TRBV5-4 -
TGTGCCAGCAGCCCACCAGGAACCACTGAGCAGTTCTTC CASSPPGTTEQFF TRBJ2-1 TRBV7-9 -
TGTGCCAGCAGTTTGAGCGGTATTAACTACGAGCAGTACTTC CASSLSGINYEQYF TRBJ2-7 TRBV6-6 -
TGTGCCAGCAGTACCAGCTCCTACAATGAGCAGTTCTTC CASSTSSYNEQFF TRBJ2-1 TRBV6-6 -
TGTGCCAGCAGGAAAACAGGAGGGACGGAGACCCAGTACTTC CASRKTGGTETQYF TRBJ2-5 TRBV7-9 -
TGTGCCAGCAGCCACGGGGGGGCCACAGATACGCAGTATTTT CASSHGGATDTQYF TRBJ2-3 TRBV5-4 TRBD2
TGTGCCAGCAGCTTAGCTAGCGGGAGTTTCAATGAGCAGTTCTTC CASSLASGSFNEQFF TRBJ2-1 TRBV7-2 TRBD2
TGTGCCAGCAGCGGACACTATTCTGGAAACACCATATATTTT CASSGHYSGNTIYF TRBJ1-3 TRBV28 -
TGTGCCAGTAGTATACAGGGGAAGCAGCCCCAGCATTTT CASSIQGKQPQHF TRBJ1-5 TRBV19 -
TGTGCCAGCAGTGAATTTGCAGCCTACGAGCAGTACTTC CASSEFAAYEQYF TRBJ2-7 TRBV25-1 -
TGTGCCAGCAGTGCCTGGGGCTCGGAACGGGAGACCCAGTACTTC CASSAWGSERETQYF TRBJ2-5 TRBV6-1 -
TGCAGCGTTTTCGGGACTAGCGGGCCAGATACGCAGTATTTT CSVFGTSGPDTQYF TRBJ2-3 TRBV29-1 TRBD2
TGTGCCAGTAAGGGGGACAGGGCTAACACTGAAGCTTTCTTT CASKGDRANTEAFF TRBJ1-1 TRBV19 TRBD1
TGTGCCAGCAGTCAGGACAGCATCTATGGCTACACCTTC CASSQDSIYGYTF TRBJ1-2 TRBV28 -
TGTGCCAGCAGCAAAATGGGGAGGAACACTGAAGCTTTCTTT CASSKMGRNTEAFF TRBJ1-1 TRBV21-1 -
TGTGCCAGCAGTTGGGGTTCAGGGGGCGTCTATGGCTACACCTTC CASSWGSGGVYGYTF TRBJ1-2 TRBV28 TRBD1
TGCGCCAGCAGCTTGGTCGGGACAGACTATGGCTACACCTTC CASSLVGTDYGYTF TRBJ1-2 TRBV5-1 TRBD1
TGCGCCAGCAGCTTTGACGGACAGGGGTTATACGAGCAGTACTTC CASSFDGQGLYEQYF TRBJ2-7 TRBV5-1 TRBD1
TGTGCCAGCAGCGTAAGCGGGATGCACTATGGCTACACCTTC CASSVSGMHYGYTF TRBJ1-2 TRBV9 -
TGTGCCAGCAGAGGGGACAATCAGCCCCAGCATTTT CASRGDNQPQHF TRBJ1-5 TRBV2 -
TGCGCCAGCAGCCAAGGTATAGCGGGAGGGAACACCGGGGAGCTGTTTTTT CASSQGIAGGNTGELFF TRBJ2-2 TRBV4-1 TRBD2
TGTGCCAGCAGTTACGCCGCAGGGGGCGATTATGGCTACACCTTC CASSYAAGGDYGYTF TRBJ1-2 TRBV6-5 TRBD1
TGTGCCAGCAGTTCCCAGACCGGGGAGCTGTTTTTT CASSSQTGELFF TRBJ2-2 TRBV28 -
TGCGCCAGCAGCCAAGATAGGAGCGGGTCTTCCTACGAGCAGTACTTC CASSQDRSGSSYEQYF TRBJ2-7 TRBV4-3 -
TGTGCCAGTAGTATCGATAGCAACACCGGGGAGCTGTTTTTT CASSIDSNTGELFF TRBJ2-2 TRBV19 -
TGTGCCAGCAGTGAGGTGGGCATTCCCTACGAGCAGTACTTC CASSEVGIPYEQYF TRBJ2-7 TRBV25-1 -
TGTGCCAGCTCACCAGGTTTGCAGAACGGGGAGCTGTTTTTT CASSPGLQNGELFF TRBJ2-2 TRBV18 -
TGTGCCAGCAGCCACCGGGAGAACGGGTACGAGCAGTACTTC CASSHRENGYEQYF TRBJ2-7 TRBV27 -
TGCGCCAGCAGCCAGCTAGCGGGGGGGGGCAATGAGCAGTTCTTC CASSQLAGGGNEQFF TRBJ2-1 TRBV4-1 TRBD2
TGTGCCTGGACCAGGACTAGCGGGACCTACGAGCAGTACTTC CAWTRTSGTYEQYF TRBJ2-7 TRBV30 TRBD2
TGTGCCAGCAGCCCCGGGGTGACTAATGAAAAACTGTTTTTT CASSPGVTNEKLFF TRBJ1-4 TRBV9 -
TGTGCCAGCAGAGTTCCTAGCAGTGTCATGAACACTGAAGCTTTCTTT CASRVPSSVMNTEAFF TRBJ1-1 TRBV28 -
TGCAGTGTTACAGCTAACTACGAGCAGTACTTC CSVTANYEQYF TRBJ2-7 TRBV20-1 -
TGCGCCAGCAGGATCGGGACAGGGTACGAAGCTTTCTTT CASRIGTGYEAFF TRBJ1-1 TRBV10-2 TRBD1
TGTGCCAGCAGCCGGACAGGGGAGAGCAATCAGCCCCAGCATTTT CASSRTGESNQPQHF TRBJ1-5 TRBV5-6 TRBD1
TGTGCCTGGAGTGCCAATCCGGGACTGTTCAATCAGCCCCAGCATTTT CAWSANPGLFNQPQHF TRBJ1-5 TRBV30 -
TGTGCCAGCTCACCACAAGGACAGGGGGGAATCTATGGCTACACCTTC CASSPQGQGGIYGYTF TRBJ1-2 TRBV18 TRBD1
TGCAGCGTTCGACAGGGTCTCTATGGCTACACCTTC CSVRQGLYGYTF TRBJ1-2 TRBV29-1 TRBD1
TGTGCCAGTAGTATAGCCCCGGGAGGGGGCTATGGCTACACCTTC CASSIAPGGGYGYTF TRBJ1-2 TRBV19 -
TGTGCCAGCAGCGGACAGGTTTCTAACTATGGCTACACCTTC CASSGQVSNYGYTF TRBJ1-2 TRBV9 -
TGTGCCAGCAGCTTTTGGAAGCCAAGCGGGAGGGCGGGATGGGAGCAGTACTTC CASSFWKPSGRAGWEQYF TRBJ2-7 TRBV11-2 TRBD2
TGTGCCAGCAGTGCATGGACAGGGGCCGATTACGAGCAGTACTTC CASSAWTGADYEQYF TRBJ2-7 TRBV6-1 TRBD1
TGTGCCAGCAGTTACTCGAGGGTAACGGAGCAGTACTTC CASSYSRVTEQYF TRBJ2-5 TRBV6-5 -
TGTGCCAGCAGCTTGGGAGGGGACAAAAGAAACACCATATATTTT CASSLGGDKRNTIYF TRBJ1-3 TRBV5-5 -
TGTGCCAGCAGTGACCGGGACAAGAGCTCCTACAATGAGCAGTTCTTC CASSDRDKSSYNEQFF TRBJ2-1 TRBV2 -
TGTGCCAGCAGCTTGCCGGACACCTACAATGAGCAGTTCTTC CASSLPDTYNEQFF TRBJ2-1 TRBV5-6 -
TGTGCCTGGACAATCGGGTACGGGACAGATACGCAGTATTTT CAWTIGYGTDTQYF TRBJ2-3 TRBV30 -
TGTGCCAGCAGCCTCGGAGCCATCTACAATGAGCAGTTCTTC CASSLGAIYNEQFF TRBJ2-1 TRBV7-8 -